This T cell receptor (beta chain) was retrieved from a study of shared clonotypes between healthy human individuals. Naivety among CD8 cells was defined by CD45RO negativity and positive CCR7 selection, thereby excluding terminally differentiated effector memory CD45RA+ cells. This clone was recorded only once. Some clones are missing from TCRdb's copy, which holds only in-frame ones; the method was immunoSEQ multiplex PCR. The table includes hundreds of thousands of clones, roughly 98% detected once. Germline values: CDR1 SGHNT, CDR2 YYREEE (reference sequence). This CDR3 has 13 residues. Trimming stripped 0 bases from V and 5 bases from J, with 8 bases between.

This chain connects TRBV5-4 to TRBJ2-5; TRBD2 might be the D (5 bases). The sequenced sample consisted of naive CD8+ T cells sorted from blood. The TCR comes from a man under 40 in good health. Here the CDR3 DNA reads TGTGCCAGCAGCTTGGAGGGCGGGGAGACCCAGTACTTC. Translated, it gives CASSLEGGETQYF.